This is a list of T cell receptor beta chains from one sample in a study of shared clonotypes between healthy human individuals. Profiling relied on immunoSEQ multiplex PCR, and the TCRdb table lists in-frame clones only, not all of them. The table includes fewer than 1.6 million clones, approximately 98.5% detected once. The material sequenced was naive CD4+ T cells sorted from blood. The receptor source for this set is a man in his thirties or forties in good health. Each CDR3 is given with its conserved first and last residue. A D gene is named only where the DNA matches it firmly. A clone size is listed for some rows: how often the clone was seen (once, few, many), or a class if it is expanded.

v_gene	d_gene	abundance	j_gene	CDR3aa	CDR3nt
TRBV2	-	-	TRBJ1-2	CASSRTYREGNYGYTF	TGTGCCAGCAGTCGGACATACAGGGAGGGTAACTATGGCTACACCTTC
TRBV28	TRBD1	-	TRBJ1-5	CASSPGDRNQPQHF	TGTGCCAGCAGTCCCGGGGACAGAAATCAGCCCCAGCATTTT
TRBV2	-	once	TRBJ2-2	CASSVDTGELFF	TGTGCCAGCAGTGTTGACACCGGGGAGCTGTTTTTT
TRBV5-1	TRBD1	-	TRBJ2-3	CASSTGQPSTDTQYF	TGCGCCAGCAGCACGGGACAGCCTAGCACAGATACGCAGTATTTT
TRBV10-3	-	-	TRBJ1-2	CAISESGRNYGYTF	TGTGCCATCAGTGAGTCCGGCAGGAACTATGGCTACACCTTC
TRBV7-9	TRBD1	-	TRBJ2-5	CASSLGDRGQETQYF	TGTGCCAGCAGCTTAGGGGACAGAGGACAAGAGACCCAGTACTTC
TRBV5-1	-	-	TRBJ1-2	CASSLGQAVNYGYTF	TGCGCCAGCAGCTTGGGACAGGCCGTCAACTATGGCTACACCTTC
TRBV5-1	TRBD2	-	TRBJ2-3	CASNPLAGVTDTQYF	TGCGCCAGTAATCCCCTAGCGGGAGTCACAGATACGCAGTATTTT
TRBV18	TRBD1	once	TRBJ2-7	CASSPSWTGDIEQYF	TGTGCCAGCTCACCAAGTTGGACAGGCGACATAGAGCAGTACTTC
TRBV9	-	-	TRBJ2-7	CASSVGHHSYEQYF	TGTGCCAGCAGCGTAGGCCACCACTCCTACGAGCAGTACTTC
TRBV9	-	-	TRBJ1-5	CASSVEGSNQPQHF	TGTGCCAGCAGCGTCGAGGGCAGCAATCAGCCCCAGCATTTT
TRBV15	TRBD1	-	TRBJ2-2	CATSFGTANTGELFF	TGTGCCACCTCTTTTGGGACAGCGAACACCGGGGAGCTGTTTTTT
TRBV30	-	-	TRBJ2-3	CAWSVGLPSTDTQYF	TGTGCCTGGAGTGTAGGTCTCCCTAGCACAGATACGCAGTATTTT
TRBV14	-	-	TRBJ2-1	CASSHGFSYNEQFF	TGTGCCAGCAGCCACGGCTTTTCCTACAATGAGCAGTTCTTC
TRBV14	-	-	TRBJ2-7	CASSPLTVGEQYF	TGTGCCAGCAGCCCATTGACAGTAGGCGAGCAGTACTTC
TRBV5-4	TRBD1	-	TRBJ2-7	CASSPDRGLRQYF	TGTGCCAGCAGCCCGGACAGGGGACTTCGGCAGTACTTC
TRBV6-6	-	-	TRBJ1-1	CASSYQAEAFF	TGTGCCAGCAGTTACCAGGCTGAAGCTTTCTTT
TRBV6-5	-	-	TRBJ2-7	CATRPGVLGEQYF	TGTGCCACGCGCCCCGGGGTTTTGGGCGAGCAGTACTTC
TRBV7-6	-	-	TRBJ2-3	CASSYTGATQYF	TGTGCCAGCAGCTACACGGGGGCCACGCAGTATTTT
TRBV28	-	-	TRBJ1-5	CASSYLPNSNQPQHF	TGTGCCAGCAGTTATTTGCCGAATAGCAATCAGCCCCAGCATTTT
TRBV19	TRBD2	-	TRBJ2-2	CVSTSGWNTGELFF	TGTGTCTCGACTAGCGGGTGGAACACCGGGGAGCTGTTTTTT
TRBV18	-	-	TRBJ2-5	CASSPWRQTGQETQYF	TGTGCCAGCTCACCCTGGAGACAGACTGGCCAAGAGACCCAGTACTTC
TRBV10-1	-	-	TRBJ2-7	CASSEGPSQQYF	TGCGCCAGCAGTGAGGGACCCTCCCAGCAGTACTTC
TRBV18	-	once	TRBJ2-2	CASSPFAGPTGELFF	TGTGCCAGCTCACCATTTGCAGGGCCCACCGGGGAGCTGTTTTTT
TRBV5-6	-	-	TRBJ1-5	CASSRGRANQPQHF	TGTGCCAGTAGCAGGGGAAGGGCCAATCAGCCCCAGCATTTT
TRBV27	-	-	TRBJ1-3	CASSLSYRPPEPDTYSGNTIYF	TGTGCCAGCAGTTTATCTTACCGCCCTCCCGAGCCCGACACGTACTCTGGAAACACCATATATTTT
TRBV28	-	-	TRBJ2-3	CASSMDTQYF	TGTGCCAGCAGTATGGATACGCAGTATTTT
TRBV11-3	TRBD1	-	TRBJ2-2	CASSDRGRGDTGELFF	TGTGCCAGCAGCGACAGGGGGCGAGGGGACACCGGGGAGCTGTTTTTT
TRBV7-2	-	-	TRBJ2-2	CASSLEGTGELFF	TGTGCCAGCAGCTTAGAAGGGACCGGGGAGCTGTTTTTT
TRBV5-1	TRBD1	-	TRBJ1-5	CASSPTGNGQPQHF	TGCGCCAGCAGCCCGACAGGGAATGGTCAGCCCCAGCATTTT
TRBV11-2	TRBD1	-	TRBJ2-6	CASSRQGFRSGANVLTF	TGTGCCAGCAGCAGACAGGGATTTCGGTCCGGGGCCAACGTCCTGACTTTC
TRBV19	-	-	TRBJ2-7	CASSVGRAGEQYF	TGTGCCAGTAGTGTCGGACGGGCAGGGGAGCAGTACTTC
TRBV28	TRBD2	-	TRBJ2-3	CASSLWGLAGATDTQYF	TGTGCCAGCAGTTTATGGGGCCTAGCGGGAGCCACAGATACGCAGTATTTT
TRBV6-6	-	-	TRBJ2-2	CASCLGRANTGELFF	TGTGCCAGCTGCCTGGGACGGGCGAACACCGGGGAGCTGTTTTTT
TRBV18	-	-	TRBJ2-1	CASSPPTGGGHEQFF	TGTGCCAGCTCACCACCCACAGGTGGGGGCCATGAGCAGTTCTTC
TRBV9	-	-	TRBJ1-2	CASSVGVDGGYTF	TGTGCCAGCAGCGTAGGGGTCGACGGAGGCTACACCTTC
TRBV6-5	TRBD1	-	TRBJ2-7	CASRRYRGAEQYF	TGTGCCAGCAGACGATACAGGGGGGCCGAGCAGTACTTC
TRBV6-5	TRBD2	-	TRBJ2-7	CASSPRAGGPYEQYF	TGTGCCAGCAGCCCCCGGGCGGGAGGCCCCTACGAGCAGTACTTC
TRBV4-3	-	-	TRBJ2-6	CASSQAFLDVSGANVLTF	TGCGCCAGCAGCCAGGCCTTTTTAGACGTCTCTGGGGCCAACGTCCTGACTTTC
TRBV18	-	-	TRBJ1-1	CASSPGVEHTEAFF	TGTGCCAGCTCACCAGGGGTAGAGCACACTGAAGCTTTCTTT
TRBV19	-	once	TRBJ1-4	CASRTRAPRGEKLFF	TGTGCCAGTAGGACCCGGGCCCCGAGAGGTGAAAAACTGTTTTTT
TRBV15	-	-	TRBJ2-1	CATSSPRWGIEQFF	TGTGCCACCAGCAGCCCCCGATGGGGGATTGAGCAGTTCTTC
TRBV5-1	-	-	TRBJ1-3	CASSLNTVANTIYF	TGCGCCAGCAGCTTAAATACTGTGGCAAACACCATATATTTT
TRBV11-2	-	-	TRBJ2-6	CASSPEHLITGANVLTF	TGTGCCAGCAGCCCGGAACACCTGATAACTGGGGCCAACGTCCTGACTTTC
TRBV28	-	-	TRBJ1-5	CASSSRDRSNQPQHF	TGTGCCAGCAGTTCCCGAGACAGAAGTAATCAGCCCCAGCATTTT
TRBV10-3	-	-	TRBJ2-2	CAISESEGRGTGELFF	TGTGCCATCAGTGAGTCGGAGGGGCGAGGCACCGGGGAGCTGTTTTTT
TRBV5-1	-	-	TRBJ1-1	CASSLGNQGREAFF	TGCGCCAGCAGCTTGGGTAATCAGGGGCGAGAAGCTTTCTTT
TRBV28	-	-	TRBJ1-2	CASSFVASNGYTF	TGTGCCAGCAGTTTTGTGGCCAGCAATGGCTACACCTTC